Listed below are T cell receptor beta chains from one sample, sequenced in a study of T-cell memory formation after mild COVID-19. TCRdb called the 5' RACE reads again in MiXCR, with one record for every CDR3 protein. The sample has some 250,000 distinct CDR3 sequences; approximately 18% are singletons. Sequencing was performed on PBMCs or a T cell subset sorted from them (not recorded which). The source of these receptors is a man aged 18-30 years who had mild COVID-19 (a few samples of this study predate the infection). Cell type and time point are not known. Each CDR3 is given with its conserved first and last residue. Fields, in order: clone size, J gene, V gene, D gene, CDR3 DNA, CDR3 protein. A D gene is named only where the DNA matches it firmly. A row's size may be missing; if present it is once, few, many or a size class.

abundance: NA
j_gene: TRBJ1-2
v_gene: TRBV5-1
d_gene: NA
CDR3nt: TGCGCCAGCAGCTTGGTGTCAGCGAAGTATGGCTACACCTTC
CDR3aa: CASSLVSAKYGYTF

abundance: few
j_gene: TRBJ2-7
v_gene: TRBV7-9
d_gene: NA
CDR3nt: TGTGCCAGCAGCTTAGGATACAACTCCTACGAGCAGTACTTC
CDR3aa: CASSLGYNSYEQYF

abundance: few
j_gene: TRBJ2-5
v_gene: TRBV7-8
d_gene: TRBD2
CDR3nt: TGTGCCAGCAGCTCTCGACTAGCGGGGGGTTCGGAGACCCAGTACTTC
CDR3aa: CASSSRLAGGSETQYF

abundance: few
j_gene: TRBJ2-5
v_gene: TRBV2
d_gene: TRBD2
CDR3nt: TGTGCCAGCGGCGGGGGGCCCGGGGGGCCCCAGTACTTC
CDR3aa: CASGGGPGGPQYF

abundance: NA
j_gene: TRBJ2-7
v_gene: TRBV29-1
d_gene: NA
CDR3nt: TGCAGCGTTGATGCGGACTACGAGCAGTACTTC
CDR3aa: CSVDADYEQYF

abundance: NA
j_gene: TRBJ2-1
v_gene: TRBV6-4
d_gene: TRBD1
CDR3nt: TGTGCCAGTGGGACAGGGTCCCTCAATGAGCAGTTCTTC
CDR3aa: CASGTGSLNEQFF

abundance: NA
j_gene: TRBJ1-4
v_gene: TRBV4-3
d_gene: NA
CDR3nt: TGCGCCAGCAGCCAAGAGGGGCCAAAGGCAACTAATGAAAAACTGTTTTTT
CDR3aa: CASSQEGPKATNEKLFF

abundance: few
j_gene: TRBJ1-2
v_gene: TRBV7-6
d_gene: NA
CDR3nt: TGTGCCAGCAGCTTATTTGTAGGTAATGGCTACACCTTC
CDR3aa: CASSLFVGNGYTF

abundance: few
j_gene: TRBJ2-1
v_gene: TRBV7-6
d_gene: TRBD2
CDR3nt: TGTGCCAGCAGCTTAGTTCCTAGCGGGGGGGGACATGAGCAGTTCTTC
CDR3aa: CASSLVPSGGGHEQFF

abundance: NA
j_gene: TRBJ2-5
v_gene: TRBV7-9
d_gene: NA
CDR3nt: TGTGCCACCTTAGGCCAAGAGACCCAGTACTTC
CDR3aa: CATLGQETQYF

abundance: few
j_gene: TRBJ1-1
v_gene: TRBV27
d_gene: NA
CDR3nt: TGTGCCAGCAGCCCCACTTCCGGGACCACCGGTGAAGCTTTCTTT
CDR3aa: CASSPTSGTTGEAFF

abundance: NA
j_gene: TRBJ2-5
v_gene: TRBV11-2
d_gene: NA
CDR3nt: TGTGCCAGCAGCGCCGGTAGGGGGAAAGAGACCCAGTACTTC
CDR3aa: CASSAGRGKETQYF

abundance: NA
j_gene: TRBJ2-7
v_gene: TRBV19
d_gene: NA
CDR3nt: TGTGCCACAAGTCCCGGGGTCTTCTACGAGCAGTACTTC
CDR3aa: CATSPGVFYEQYF

abundance: many
j_gene: TRBJ2-1
v_gene: TRBV6-2/TRBV6-3
d_gene: NA
CDR3nt: TGTGCCAGCAGTTACAGGGACACCGGGCTCAATGAGCAGTTCTTC
CDR3aa: CASSYRDTGLNEQFF

abundance: few
j_gene: TRBJ1-4
v_gene: TRBV2
d_gene: NA
CDR3nt: TGTGCCAGCAGTGAAGCTCTAGGGAAACTGTTTTTT
CDR3aa: CASSEALGKLFF

abundance: NA
j_gene: TRBJ2-1
v_gene: TRBV6-1
d_gene: TRBD2
CDR3nt: TGTGCCAGCAGTGAAATACCCCAGCGGGGCATAGCTTTC
CDR3aa: CASSEIPQRGIAF

abundance: NA
j_gene: TRBJ2-7
v_gene: TRBV6-5
d_gene: TRBD1
CDR3nt: TGTGCCAGCAAAAGAGGACAGGGGCCCTACGAGCAGTACTTC
CDR3aa: CASKRGQGPYEQYF

abundance: NA
j_gene: TRBJ2-7
v_gene: TRBV23-1
d_gene: NA
CDR3nt: TGCGCCAGCTCCCCGTTGGGGGATACCTACGAGCAGTACTTC
CDR3aa: CASSPLGDTYEQYF

abundance: NA
j_gene: TRBJ2-7
v_gene: TRBV4-3
d_gene: NA
CDR3nt: TGCGCCAGCAGCCAAGATCGGGGGACAGTTTCTGAGCAGTACTTC
CDR3aa: CASSQDRGTVSEQYF

abundance: few
j_gene: TRBJ2-5
v_gene: TRBV7-9
d_gene: NA
CDR3nt: TGTGCCAGCAGCTTGTCGGGGCAAGAGACCCAGTACTTC
CDR3aa: CASSLSGQETQYF

abundance: NA
j_gene: TRBJ2-5
v_gene: TRBV18
d_gene: TRBD2
CDR3nt: TGTGCCAGCTCGCCCGGGACTAGCGGGACCCAAGAGACCCAGTACTTC
CDR3aa: CASSPGTSGTQETQYF

abundance: NA
j_gene: TRBJ2-1
v_gene: TRBV20-1
d_gene: TRBD2
CDR3nt: TGCAGTGCTAGAGCTCCGGGACTAGCGGGGTATGAGCAGTTCTTC
CDR3aa: CSARAPGLAGYEQFF

abundance: few
j_gene: TRBJ2-6
v_gene: TRBV7-3
d_gene: TRBD1
CDR3nt: TGTGCCAGCAGCTTCCGGGACAGGGGCCCTGGGGCCAACGTCCTGACTTTC
CDR3aa: CASSFRDRGPGANVLTF

abundance: NA
j_gene: TRBJ2-2
v_gene: TRBV7-3
d_gene: NA
CDR3nt: TGTGCCAGCAGCTTACGAGCCGGACAGACCGGGGAGCTGTTTTTT
CDR3aa: CASSLRAGQTGELFF

abundance: NA
j_gene: TRBJ2-3
v_gene: TRBV4-3
d_gene: TRBD1
CDR3nt: TGCGCCAGCAGCCAAGATATGCGGACAGGGAGACAAGATACGCAGTATTTT
CDR3aa: CASSQDMRTGRQDTQYF

abundance: few
j_gene: TRBJ2-2
v_gene: TRBV7-6
d_gene: TRBD1
CDR3nt: TGTGCCAGCAGCATAAGGGACAGGGGAAAGAACACCGGGGAGCTGTTTTTT
CDR3aa: CASSIRDRGKNTGELFF

abundance: NA
j_gene: TRBJ2-5
v_gene: TRBV5-6
d_gene: NA
CDR3nt: TGTGCCAGCAGCATGACCAACCAAGAGACCCAGTACTTC
CDR3aa: CASSMTNQETQYF

abundance: NA
j_gene: TRBJ1-1
v_gene: TRBV4-1
d_gene: NA
CDR3nt: TGCGCCAGCAGCCAAGCAGCCAAGGGGGGACCTGAAGCTTTCTTT
CDR3aa: CASSQAAKGGPEAFF

abundance: NA
j_gene: TRBJ2-2
v_gene: TRBV20-1
d_gene: NA
CDR3nt: TGCAGTGGTGGGGGGGCCGGCGGGGAGCTGTTTTTT
CDR3aa: CSGGGAGGELFF

abundance: few
j_gene: TRBJ1-5
v_gene: TRBV21-1
d_gene: NA
CDR3nt: TGTGCCAGCAGCAAAGCGTCAGGGAGTTATAGCAATCAGCCCCAGCATTTT
CDR3aa: CASSKASGSYSNQPQHF

abundance: NA
j_gene: TRBJ2-1
v_gene: TRBV5-6
d_gene: NA
CDR3nt: TGTGCCAGCAGCGCGGCGGGGTACTCCTACAATGAGCAGTTCTTC
CDR3aa: CASSAAGYSYNEQFF

abundance: few
j_gene: TRBJ2-2
v_gene: TRBV5-1
d_gene: NA
CDR3nt: TGCGCCAGCAGCTTTCTCACGGGCAGGGCCGATGGCGGGGAGCTGTTTTTT
CDR3aa: CASSFLTGRADGGELFF

abundance: many
j_gene: TRBJ2-6
v_gene: TRBV7-2
d_gene: NA
CDR3nt: TGTGCCAGCGCCGATATGGGGTCTGGGGCCAACGTCCTGACTTTC
CDR3aa: CASADMGSGANVLTF

abundance: many
j_gene: TRBJ2-3
v_gene: TRBV4-2
d_gene: NA
CDR3nt: TGTGCCAGCAGCCAAGGGACGTCTGTCCCGGATACGCAGTATTTT
CDR3aa: CASSQGTSVPDTQYF

abundance: many
j_gene: TRBJ1-4
v_gene: TRBV6-2/TRBV6-3
d_gene: NA
CDR3nt: TGTGCCAGCAGTTATTCACCGGGTGAGCCTGCAACTAATGAAAAACTGTTTTTT
CDR3aa: CASSYSPGEPATNEKLFF

abundance: NA
j_gene: TRBJ2-4
v_gene: TRBV20-1
d_gene: NA
CDR3nt: TGCAGTGCTAGAGATGGGGGCGACAACAAAAACATTCAGTACTTC
CDR3aa: CSARDGGDNKNIQYF

abundance: NA
j_gene: TRBJ2-1
v_gene: TRBV27
d_gene: NA
CDR3nt: TGTGCCAGCAGTTTATCGGACACAGGGAATGAGCAGTTCTTC
CDR3aa: CASSLSDTGNEQFF

abundance: NA
j_gene: TRBJ2-3
v_gene: TRBV7-2
d_gene: TRBD2
CDR3nt: TGTGCCAGCAGCTCTGACATTAGCGGGGGTGGCGGCACAGATACGCAGTATTTT
CDR3aa: CASSSDISGGGGTDTQYF

abundance: NA
j_gene: TRBJ2-3
v_gene: TRBV5-1
d_gene: NA
CDR3nt: TGCGCCAGTCAACCCCCGATCGGGTCGGCAGATACGCAGTATTTT
CDR3aa: CASQPPIGSADTQYF

abundance: few
j_gene: TRBJ2-1
v_gene: TRBV20-1
d_gene: TRBD1
CDR3nt: TGCAGTGCGACAGGGACAGGGCGAGGTGAGCAGTTCTTC
CDR3aa: CSATGTGRGEQFF

abundance: few
j_gene: TRBJ2-3
v_gene: TRBV20-1
d_gene: TRBD2
CDR3nt: TGCAGTGCTCCTCAGCGGGGGGGCCGGGTCACAGATACGCAGTATTTT
CDR3aa: CSAPQRGGRVTDTQYF

abundance: NA
j_gene: TRBJ1-2
v_gene: TRBV20-1
d_gene: NA
CDR3nt: TGCAGTGTCGCTCCAAGCCTGGGGCTTTCTGGCTACACCTTC
CDR3aa: CSVAPSLGLSGYTF

abundance: few
j_gene: TRBJ2-3
v_gene: TRBV28
d_gene: TRBD2
CDR3nt: TGTGCCAGCAGCCCCCTGGACATCCTAGCGGGGGTACGGACAGATACGCAGTATTTT
CDR3aa: CASSPLDILAGVRTDTQYF

abundance: NA
j_gene: TRBJ2-5
v_gene: TRBV20-1
d_gene: NA
CDR3nt: TGCAGTGCTAGAGCTAGAACAGGGCTACAAGAGACCCAGTACTTC
CDR3aa: CSARARTGLQETQYF

abundance: few
j_gene: TRBJ2-1
v_gene: TRBV12-3/TRBV12-4
d_gene: TRBD2
CDR3nt: TGTGCCAGCAGTCCCCGGACTAGTAGCAATGAGCAGTTCTTC
CDR3aa: CASSPRTSSNEQFF

abundance: few
j_gene: TRBJ2-2
v_gene: TRBV4-1
d_gene: NA
CDR3nt: TGCGCCAGCAGCCAATTCATGGGTCCCGGGGAGCTGTTTTTT
CDR3aa: CASSQFMGPGELFF

abundance: many
j_gene: TRBJ2-3
v_gene: TRBV4-2
d_gene: NA
CDR3nt: TGTGCCAGCAGCCAGGCCGGCGGGGCGGGAACGATTGATACGCAGTATTTT
CDR3aa: CASSQAGGAGTIDTQYF

abundance: many
j_gene: TRBJ2-5
v_gene: TRBV19
d_gene: NA
CDR3nt: TGTGCCAACTGGGGAAAACAGGGTAGGAAGACCCAGTACTTC
CDR3aa: CANWGKQGRKTQYF